The 29 T cell receptor beta chains presented below share a single source sample, sequenced in a study of CD8 T cells in ankylosing spondylitis. Each CDR3 protein gets one entry after TCRdb re-called the 5' RACE reads with MiXCR. The sample has hundreds of thousands of distinct CDR3 sequences, 8% to 10% seen once. Sequencing used blood, either unsorted or a sorted T cell fraction (not recorded which). The receptor source for this set is a female donor with ankylosing spondylitis or in good health (not recorded which).

This clonotype was counted ten times or more. The chain couples TRBV12-3 or TRBV12-4 to TRBJ2-5, with D possibly called TRBD1 or TRBD2 (6 bases each). This CDR3 contains 13 residues. V was clipped by 3 bases and J by 5 bases, with 10 bases between them. CDR3 bases: TGTGCCAGCAGTTTCGGGGGCGTGGAGACCCAGTACTTC. Encoded protein: CASSFGGVETQYF.

This clonotype has a count of ten or more. The chain joins TRBV7-2 to TRBJ2-7; no definite D call. V was pared by 5 bases and J by 2 bases, with 13 bases between. Germline CDR1 reads SGHTA; CDR2 reads FQGNSA. This CDR3 comprises 14 residues. For the CDR3, the DNA is TGTGCCAGCAGCCCCCTAAGTCCAGCCTACGAGCAGTACTTC. This codes for CASSPLSPAYEQYF.

This clonotype was detected many times. CDR3 protein: CASRRGSPGQPQHF. The CDR3 nucleotides are TGTGCCAGCAGGAGGGGCAGTCCGGGTCAGCCCCAGCATTTT. V gene TRBV6-2 or TRBV6-3 combines with J gene TRBJ1-5; the D gene is possibly TRBD1 (5 bases). From germline, CDR1 is MNHEY and CDR2 SVGEGT. The CDR3 loop spans 14 amino acids. The ends were cut back, 6 bases at V and 6 bases at J, with 15 bases in the middle.

Only a few counts were recorded for this clonotype. The V gene is TRBV29-1, the J gene TRBJ1-2; D not certain. CDR3 length: 13 residues. The V gene lost 3 bases and the J gene lost 8 bases, with 16 bases spanning the gap. Germline V gene data show CDR1 as SQVTM and CDR2 as ANQGSEA. CDR3 residues: CSVESGQGSGYTF. The DNA of the CDR3 is TGCAGCGTTGAGTCTGGCCAAGGTTCAGGCTACACCTTC.

The chain recombines TRBV7-9 with TRBJ2-7; D is uncertain. The CDR3 sequence is 11 residues long. Germline values: CDR1 SEHNR, CDR2 FQNEAQ (reference sequence). Trimming took off 8 bases at V and 1 base at J, with 6 bases between the two ends. CDR3 in DNA: TGTGCCAGCGGAAGGTCCTACGAGCAGTACTTC. It yields the protein CASGRSYEQYF.

The sample holds many counts of this clonotype. The rearrangement joins TRBV20-1 to TRBJ1-1; D is undetermined. Germline V gene lookup returns CDR1 DFQATT and CDR2 SNEGSKA (reference sequence). The CDR3 sequence is 11 residues long. V gave up 5 bases and J gave up 8 bases, with 12 bases separating them. CDR3 sequence reads: CSARRRTEAFF. CDR3 DNA sequence: TGCAGTGCTCGGAGGCGGACGGAAGCTTTCTTT.

This clonotype was seen many times. The chain uses TRBV9 and TRBJ1-3; D gene unclear. Germline V lookup: CDR1 SGDLS, CDR2 YYNGEE. Deletions cut 4 bases from V and 0 bases from J, with 11 bases between. The CDR3 runs to 15 residues. The CDR3 nucleotides read TGTGCCAGCAGCCCCCCGCGGCCCTCTGGAAACACCATATATTTT. Amino acid sequence: CASSPPRPSGNTIYF. Combining the CDR3 with reference TRBV9 and TRBJ1-3 gives the whole variable domain DSGVTQTPKHLITATGQRVTLRCSPRSGDLSVYWYQQSLDQGLQFLIQYYNGEERAKGNILERFSAQQFPDLHSELNLSSLELGDSALYFCASSPPRPSGNTIYFGEGSWLTVV.

This clonotype has at least ten counts. The CDR3 reads CSVVRRLAHNEQFF. The CDR3 DNA follows: TGCAGCGTTGTTCGGCGACTAGCTCACAATGAGCAGTTCTTC. This chain uses TRBV29-1 with TRBJ2-1; 7 positions agree with TRBD2. Germline CDR1 SQVTM, CDR2 ANQGSEA. This CDR3 has 14 amino acids. V shed 4 bases and J 5 bases; nucleotides not matched to a gene: 8.

The V and J genes are TRBV29-1 and TRBJ2-5; 10 nucleotides line up with TRBD1. CDR3 length: 15 amino acids. The junction had 10 bases not matched to a gene; V was cut back by 4 bases and J by 5 bases. CDR1 and CDR2 (germline): SQVTM, ANQGSEA. CDR3 residues: CSVASGTGAGETQYF. DNA of the CDR3: TGCAGCGTTGCCTCCGGGACAGGGGCAGGGGAGACCCAGTACTTC.

The table lists this clonotype with many counts. The J gene is TRBJ2-5, the V gene TRBV20-1; D possibly corresponds to TRBD1 (6 bases). Trimming took 6 bases from V and 5 from J, leaving 13 bases between them. The germline V gene encodes CDR1 DFQATT and CDR2 SNEGSKA (reference sequence). The CDR3 length is 12 residues. CDR3 bases: TGCAGTGCCCCCCCGAGGGGGGAGACCCAGTACTTC. This encodes CSAPPRGETQYF.

This clonotype showed up many times. A read error may account for a junction end that differs from germline. This chain links TRBV20-1 with TRBJ2-7; D remains ambiguous. From germline, CDR1 is DFQATT and CDR2 SNEGSKA (reference sequence). The CDR3 extends over 11 amino acids. The CDR3 loop reads CSARDSYEQYF. The CDR3 DNA reads as TGCAGTGCCAGAGACTCCTACGAGCAGTACTTC.

Many counts were recorded for this clonotype. This chain joins TRBV28 and TRBJ2-2; D is possibly TRBD1 or TRBD2 (6 bases each). The CDR3 sequence is 19 residues long. Germline CDR1 and CDR2: MDHEN and SYDVKM. Trimming stripped 3 bases from V and 1 base from J, with 21 bases between. Here the CDR3 DNA reads TGTGCCAGCAGTTTTCTCTCTCAGGGCGGGACAAAGAACACCGGGGAGCTGTTTTTT. This sequence encodes CASSFLSQGGTKNTGELFF.

This sequence joins TRBV7-9 and TRBJ2-3; 10 bases line up with TRBD2. V lost 2 bases and J lost 6; bases outside the gene matches: 8. In germline, CDR1 is SEHNR, CDR2 FQNEAQ (reference sequence). The CDR3 runs 16 residues. The CDR3 sequence: CASSLTLAGLTDTQYF. The CDR3 DNA is TGTGCCAGCAGCTTAACACTAGCGGGACTCACCGATACGCAGTATTTT. The full variable domain, in which reference TRBV7-9 and TRBJ2-3 provide the parts outside the CDR3, is DTGVSQNPRHKITKRGQNVTFRCDPISEHNRLYWYRQTLGQGPEFLTYFQNEAQLEKSRLLSDRFSAERPKGSFSTLEIQRTEQGDSAMYLCASSLTLAGLTDTQYFGPGTRLTVL.

This clonotype was observed at least ten times. V usage is TRBV7-2 and J usage is TRBJ1-6; the D gene is possibly TRBD1 (6 bases). V was shortened by 5 bases and J by 7 bases, with 15 bases between the two germline ends. Germline V gene data show CDR1 as SGHTA and CDR2 as FQGNSA. CDR3 length: 15 residues. The DNA of the CDR3 is TGTGCCAGCAGCCTTGACAGGATAACAAATTCACCCCTCCACTTT. This codes for CASSLDRITNSPLHF.

This clonotype was seen many times. The chain has TRBV12-3 or TRBV12-4 and TRBJ1-1; 7 bases align to TRBD1. CDR3 size: 16 residues. The V and J ends lost 3 bases and 0 bases, in that order; junction bases with no gene match: 7. The CDR3 DNA reads TGTGCCAGCAGTTTCTTGACAGGGAACATGAACACTGAAGCTTTCTTT. Its translation is CASSFLTGNMNTEAFF.

The rearrangement uses TRBV7-2 and TRBJ2-1; 9 bases align to TRBD2. This CDR3 comprises 15 residues. CDR1 SGHTA and CDR2 FQGNSA come from the germline V gene. The V segment lost 6 bases and the J segment 4 bases; nucleotides outside the gene matches: 7. The CDR3 DNA follows: TGTGCCAGCAGAGTTGGGACTAGCAGATACAATGAGCAGTTCTTC. The encoded protein is CASRVGTSRYNEQFF. Drawing the rest from reference TRBV7-2 and TRBJ2-1, the complete variable domain is GAGVSQSPSNKVTEKGKDVELRCDPISGHTALYWYRQSLGQGLEFLIYFQGNSAPDKSGLPSDRFSAERTGGSVSTLTIQRTQQEDSAVYLCASRVGTSRYNEQFFGPGTRLTVL.

This clonotype was seen ten or more times. The rearrangement uses TRBV9 and TRBJ2-3, with a weak D call TRBD2 (6 bases). The length of the CDR3 is 15 residues. V lost 4 bases and J lost 4, with 16 bases in between. From germline, CDR1 is SGDLS and CDR2 YYNGEE. Here the CDR3 reads CASSQYPRESDTQYF. CDR3 nucleotide sequence: TGTGCCAGCAGCCAATATCCCCGGGAGTCAGATACGCAGTATTTT.

Comment on this clonotype: This may be a read error: a much more frequent sequence differs by one nucleotide. The gene calls are TRBV27 and TRBJ2-7; 7 bases fit TRBD2. With V trimmed by 4 bases and J by 6 bases, 6 bases remained unmatched. Germline V gene data show CDR1 as MNHEY and CDR2 as SMNVEV (reference sequence). The CDR3 covers 13 residues. In DNA, the CDR3 is TGTGCCAGCAGTTGGGAACTAGCGACCGAGCAGTACTTC. Protein: CASSWELATEQYF.

This clonotype was recorded at least ten times. The chain couples TRBV12-3 or TRBV12-4 to TRBJ2-5; TRBD2 matches at 14 bases. Unmatched junction bases numbered 4, after V lost 5 bases and J lost 5 bases. The CDR3 sequence is 15 residues long. The DNA of the CDR3 is TGTGCCAGCAGTCCGGGACTAGCGGGAGACGAGACCCAGTACTTC. It translates to CASSPGLAGDETQYF.

This clonotype was observed many times. CDR3 bases: TGCGCCAGCAGTTCCGGGACTCAATACGAGCAGTACTTC. Translating gives CASSSGTQYEQYF. The gene calls are TRBV4-3 and TRBJ2-7; weak D call: TRBD2 (6 bases). The ends were cut back, 6 bases at V and 4 bases at J, with 13 bases in the middle. CDR3 size: 13 residues. CDR1 LGHNA and CDR2 YSLEER come from the germline V gene.

In this sample, this clonotype turned up many times. The rearrangement uses TRBV29-1 and TRBJ2-7, with TRBD1 identical over 11 bases. The CDR3 runs to 13 residues. Germline trimming cut 6 bases from V and 6 bases from J; bases unmatched to any gene: 7. Germline CDR1 SQVTM, CDR2 ANQGSEA. The CDR3 DNA reads TGCAGCGTCACACGGACAGGGGGCCGCGAGCAGTACTTC. Amino acid sequence: CSVTRTGGREQYF.

This clonotype was found many times. The genes are TRBV11-3 and TRBJ1-1, with D hard to call. V was pared by 5 bases and J by 4 bases, with 20 bases between. The CDR3 contains 16 residues. Germline-derived CDR1 and CDR2 are SGHNT and YENEEA. Here the CDR3 reads CASSLRGGAVPTEAFF. CDR3 sequence (DNA): TGTGCCAGCAGCCTCCGAGGCGGTGCGGTTCCCACTGAAGCTTTCTTT.

This clonotype has ten or more counts. V usage is TRBV6-1 and J usage is TRBJ1-1; perhaps TRBD1 as D (5 bases). The germline gives CDR1 MNHNS, CDR2 SASEGT. V was clipped by 8 bases and J by 0 bases, with 13 bases between them. The CDR3 totals 14 residues. CDR3 DNA: TGTGCCAGCGGGCAGGGAATCATGAACACTGAAGCTTTCTTT. Translated, it gives CASGQGIMNTEAFF.

In regard to this clonotype: A much larger clone lies one base from this, so it may be a read error. The chain combines TRBV20-1 with TRBJ2-3; 9 nucleotides agree with TRBD1. Trimming at V came to 4 bases and at J to 6 bases, leaving 5 bases not matched to a gene. CDR1 DFQATT and CDR2 SNEGSKA come from the germline V gene (reference sequence). The CDR3 consists of 13 residues. Written as DNA, the CDR3 is TGCAGTGCTATCGGGACAGGGAGGGATACGCAGTATTTT. This translates into CSAIGTGRDTQYF.

The V gene is TRBV7-6, the J gene TRBJ2-1; 9 bases map to TRBD2. The CDR3 loop spans 16 amino acids. Per the germline V gene, CDR1 is SGHVS and CDR2 is FNYEAQ. The CDR3 DNA is TGTGCTAGCGGCCCCGAAGCGGGAGGCGTTTACAATGAGCAGTTCTTC. It codes for CASGPEAGGVYNEQFF.

A few counts support this clonotype. DNA for the CDR3: TGTGCCAGCAGCTTCATAGGCCCGTTGGAGACCCAGTACTTC. This sequence encodes CASSFIGPLETQYF. The J gene is TRBJ2-5, the V gene TRBV7-9, with D unclear. In germline, CDR1 is SEHNR, CDR2 FQNEAQ (reference sequence). The V and J ends lost 3 bases and 5 bases respectively, with 13 bases between them. The CDR3 runs to 14 residues.

This clonotype appeared many times. The chain combines TRBV15 with TRBJ2-3, with 7 bases matching TRBD1. Germline assignment: CDR1 LNHNV and CDR2 YYDKDF (reference sequence). V dropped 5 bases and J dropped 0; count of bases not matched to a gene: 5. The CDR3 contains 15 residues. The CDR3 DNA is TGTGCCACCAGCCTCGGGACAGCTAGCACAGATACGCAGTATTTT. Residues: CATSLGTASTDTQYF.

This clonotype appeared many times. This chain uses TRBV29-1 with TRBJ2-7; D is perhaps TRBD2 (6 bases). The length of the CDR3 is 13 residues. CDR1 is SQVTM and CDR2 is ANQGSEA in the germline V gene. Trimming took 3 bases from V and 3 from J, leaving 12 bases between them. The CDR3 DNA reads TGCAGCGTTGATACGGGAGCGGGCTACGAGCAGTACTTC. The encoded protein is CSVDTGAGYEQYF.

This clonotype was seen ten or more times. J is TRBJ2-7 and V is TRBV15; 9 bases are shared with TRBD1. The germline V gene encodes CDR1 LNHNV and CDR2 YYDKDF (reference sequence). This CDR3 region has 15 residues. Trimming cost V 1 base and J 2 bases; bases outside gene matches: 3. CDR3 bases: TGTGCCACCAGCAGAGTTCGGACAGGGGCCTACGAGCAGTACTTC. It yields the protein CATSRVRTGAYEQYF.